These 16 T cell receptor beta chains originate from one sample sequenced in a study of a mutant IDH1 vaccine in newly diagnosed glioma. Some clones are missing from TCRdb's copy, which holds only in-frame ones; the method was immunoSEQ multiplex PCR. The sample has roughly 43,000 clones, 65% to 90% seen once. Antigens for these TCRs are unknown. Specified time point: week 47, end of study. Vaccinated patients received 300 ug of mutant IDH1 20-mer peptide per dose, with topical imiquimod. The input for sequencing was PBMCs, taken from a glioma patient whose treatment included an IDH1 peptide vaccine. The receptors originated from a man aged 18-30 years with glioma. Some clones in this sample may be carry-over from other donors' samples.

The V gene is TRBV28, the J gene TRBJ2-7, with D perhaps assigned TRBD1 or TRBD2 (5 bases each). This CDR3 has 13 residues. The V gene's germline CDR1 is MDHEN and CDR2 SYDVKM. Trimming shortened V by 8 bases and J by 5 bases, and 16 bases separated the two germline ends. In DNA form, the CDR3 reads TGTGCCAGCTACGACGGGGACGGGGACGAGCAGTACTTC. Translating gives CASYDGDGDEQYF. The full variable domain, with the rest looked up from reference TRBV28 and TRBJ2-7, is DVKVTQSSRYLVKRTGEKVFLECVQDMDHENMFWYRQDPGLGLRLIYFSYDVKMKEKGDIPEGYSVSREKKERFSLILESASTNQTSMYLCASYDGDGDEQYFGPGTRLTVT.

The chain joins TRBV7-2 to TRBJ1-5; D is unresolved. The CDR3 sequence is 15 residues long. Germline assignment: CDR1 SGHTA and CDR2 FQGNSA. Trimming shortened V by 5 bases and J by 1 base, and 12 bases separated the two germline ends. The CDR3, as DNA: TGTGCCAGCAGCCCAGGTAGTAGGAGCAATCAGCCCCAGCATTTT. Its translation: CASSPGSRSNQPQHF. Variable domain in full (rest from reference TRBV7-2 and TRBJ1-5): GAGVSQSPSNKVTEKGKDVELRCDPISGHTALYWYRQSLGQGLEFLIYFQGNSAPDKSGLPSDRFSAERTGGSVSTLTIQRTQQEDSAVYLCASSPGSRSNQPQHFGDGTRLSIL.

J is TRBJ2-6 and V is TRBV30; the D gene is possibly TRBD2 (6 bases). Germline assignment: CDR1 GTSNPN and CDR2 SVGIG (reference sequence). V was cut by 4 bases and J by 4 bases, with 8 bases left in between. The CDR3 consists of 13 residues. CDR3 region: CAWTRGGANVLTF. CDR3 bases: TGTGCCTGGACCCGGGGGGGGGCCAACGTCCTGACTTTC.

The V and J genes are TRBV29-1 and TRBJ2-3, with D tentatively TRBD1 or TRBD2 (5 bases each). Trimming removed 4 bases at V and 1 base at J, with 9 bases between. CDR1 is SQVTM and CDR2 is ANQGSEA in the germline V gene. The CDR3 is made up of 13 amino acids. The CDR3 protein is CSVARDGTDTQYF. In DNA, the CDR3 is TGCAGCGTTGCCCGGGACGGCACAGATACGCAGTATTTT.

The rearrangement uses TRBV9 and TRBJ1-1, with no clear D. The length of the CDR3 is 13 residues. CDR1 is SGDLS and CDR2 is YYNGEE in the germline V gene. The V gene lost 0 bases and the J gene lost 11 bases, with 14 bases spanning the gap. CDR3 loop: CASSVEGRTRAFF. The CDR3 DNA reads TGTGCCAGCAGCGTAGAGGGCAGGACGAGGGCTTTCTTT.

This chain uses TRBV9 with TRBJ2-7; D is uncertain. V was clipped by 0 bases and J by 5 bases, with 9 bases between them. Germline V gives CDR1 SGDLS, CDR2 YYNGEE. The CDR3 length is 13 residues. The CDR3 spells CASSVGVANEQYF. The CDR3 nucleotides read TGTGCCAGCAGCGTAGGGGTAGCCAACGAGCAGTACTTC.

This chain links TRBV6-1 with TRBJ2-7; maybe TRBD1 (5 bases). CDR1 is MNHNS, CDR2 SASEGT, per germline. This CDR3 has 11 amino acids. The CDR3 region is CTTYGHYEQYF. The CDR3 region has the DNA TGTACTACCTACGGACACTACGAGCAGTACTTC.

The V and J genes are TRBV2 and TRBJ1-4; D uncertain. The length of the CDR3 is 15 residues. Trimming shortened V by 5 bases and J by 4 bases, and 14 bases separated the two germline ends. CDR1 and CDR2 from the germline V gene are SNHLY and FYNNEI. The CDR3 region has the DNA TGTGCCAGCAGTAACCTTCTGGGATTTAATGAAAAACTGTTTTTT. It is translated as CASSNLLGFNEKLFF.

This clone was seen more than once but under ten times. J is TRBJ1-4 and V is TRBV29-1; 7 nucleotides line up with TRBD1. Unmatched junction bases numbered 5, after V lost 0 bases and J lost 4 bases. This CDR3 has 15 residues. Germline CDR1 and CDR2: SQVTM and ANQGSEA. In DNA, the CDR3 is TGCAGCGTTGAAGATCGACAGGGCAGTAATGAAAAACTGTTTTTT. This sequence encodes CSVEDRQGSNEKLFF. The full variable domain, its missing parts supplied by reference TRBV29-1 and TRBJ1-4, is SAVISQKPSRDICQRGTSLTIQCQVDSQVTMMFWYRQQPGQSLTLIATANQGSEATYESGFVIDKFPISRPNLTFSTLTVSNMSPEDSSIYLCSVEDRQGSNEKLFFGSGTQLSVL.

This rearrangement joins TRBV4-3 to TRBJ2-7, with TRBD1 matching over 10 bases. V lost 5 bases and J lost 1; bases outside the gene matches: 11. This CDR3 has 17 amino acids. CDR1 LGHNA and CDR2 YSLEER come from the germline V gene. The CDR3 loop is CASSYQTGTGASYEQYF. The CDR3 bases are TGCGCCAGCAGCTACCAGACGGGGACAGGGGCTTCCTACGAGCAGTACTTC.

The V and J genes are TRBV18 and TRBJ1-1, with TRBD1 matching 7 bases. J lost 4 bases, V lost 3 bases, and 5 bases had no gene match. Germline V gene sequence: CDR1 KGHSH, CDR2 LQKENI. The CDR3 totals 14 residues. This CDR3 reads CASSPRQGGTEAFF. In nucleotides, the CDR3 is TGTGCCAGCTCACCTCGACAGGGTGGCACTGAAGCTTTCTTT.

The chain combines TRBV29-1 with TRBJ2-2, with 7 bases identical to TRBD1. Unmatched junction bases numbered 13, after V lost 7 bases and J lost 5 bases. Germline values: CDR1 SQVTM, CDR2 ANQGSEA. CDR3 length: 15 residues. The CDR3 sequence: CSAEKRGRRTGELFF. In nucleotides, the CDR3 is TGCAGCGCGGAGAAAAGGGGGCGCAGGACCGGGGAGCTGTTTTTT.

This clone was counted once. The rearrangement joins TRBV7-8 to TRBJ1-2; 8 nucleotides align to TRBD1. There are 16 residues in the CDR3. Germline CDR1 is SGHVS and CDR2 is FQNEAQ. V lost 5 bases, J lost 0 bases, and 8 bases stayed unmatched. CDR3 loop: CASSQGAGGANYGYTF. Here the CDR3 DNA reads TGTGCCAGCAGCCAAGGCGCAGGGGGCGCTAACTATGGCTACACCTTC.

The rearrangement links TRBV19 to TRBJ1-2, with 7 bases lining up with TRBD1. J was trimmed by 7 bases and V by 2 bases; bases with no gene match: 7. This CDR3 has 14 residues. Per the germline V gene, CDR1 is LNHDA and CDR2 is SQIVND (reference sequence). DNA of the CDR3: TGTGCCAGTAGTATAACCGGAGGGGGCCTTGGCTACACCTTC. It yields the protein CASSITGGGLGYTF.

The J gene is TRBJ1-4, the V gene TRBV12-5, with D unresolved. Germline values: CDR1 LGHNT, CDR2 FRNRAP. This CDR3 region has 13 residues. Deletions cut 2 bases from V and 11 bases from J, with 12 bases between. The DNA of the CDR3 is TGTGCTAGTGGTTTGTCAGGCTTCGGGAAACTGTTTTTT. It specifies CASGLSGFGKLFF.

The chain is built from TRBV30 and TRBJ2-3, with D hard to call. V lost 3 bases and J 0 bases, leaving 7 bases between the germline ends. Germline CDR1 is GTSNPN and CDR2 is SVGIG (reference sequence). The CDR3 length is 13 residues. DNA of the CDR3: TGTGCCTGGAGCAGATATAGCACAGATACGCAGTATTTT. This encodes CAWSRYSTDTQYF.